In its sample, the clone carrying this T cell receptor beta chain was seen once. CDR3 size: 15 residues. Germline V gene sequence: CDR1 LGHNA, CDR2 YNFKEQ. Between the trimmed V and J ends, which lost 1 base and 2 bases, there was a span of 10 bases. This entry is derived from a study of blood T cell repertoires in COVID-19. Study in general: Specimens from acute and convalescent COVID-19 originated in the United States, Italy and Spain. Nucleic acid was either cDNA or gDNA, and it came from T cells, B-cell-depleted T cells, or PBMCs.

In the original processing: Amplification from reference gene primers served as the basis for estimated nucleated cell counts. Some clones are missing from TCRdb's copy, which holds only in-frame ones; the method was immunoSEQ multiplex PCR. The V and J calls and the clone size are those of that table, but D and trimming were determined from the DNA. The sample holds some 200,000 clones, more than 75% seen once. Seattle patients were enrolled during active infection and followed longitudinally. Material: peripheral blood. The V call is TRBV4-2, the J call TRBJ2-3; D ambiguous. This clonotype was sampled from an older woman with COVID-19, enrolled during active disease. Here the CDR3 DNA reads TGTGCCAGCAGCCAAGTAGGTAGCCTCACAGATACGCAGTATTTT. It is translated as CASSQVGSLTDTQYF.